The 12 T cell receptor beta chains below were found in one sample sequenced in a study of blood T cell repertoires in COVID-19. Assay used: immunoSEQ multiplex PCR; TCRdb lists only in-frame clones, some missing. The data contain around 130,000 clones, more than 80% of them singletons. The sequenced material came from peripheral blood. The source of these receptors is a human donor in a cohort sampled during active COVID-19.

This rearrangement joins TRBV28 to TRBJ1-5; D perhaps matches TRBD1 (6 bases). CDR1 MDHEN and CDR2 SYDVKM come from the germline V gene. CDR3 length equals 14 residues. The germline V and J ends were trimmed by 10 bases and 5 bases, with 18 bases remaining between them. This chain's CDR3 is CATLPQGPHQPQHF. The CDR3 nucleotides are TGTGCCACTTTACCCCAGGGGCCCCATCAGCCCCAGCATTTT. Full variable domain (missing parts from reference TRBV28 and TRBJ1-5): DVKVTQSSRYLVKRTGEKVFLECVQDMDHENMFWYRQDPGLGLRLIYFSYDVKMKEKGDIPEGYSVSREKKERFSLILESASTNQTSMYLCATLPQGPHQPQHFGDGTRLSIL.

The gene calls are TRBV24-1 and TRBJ2-2; D not resolved. The CDR3 is 12 residues long. The germline V gene encodes CDR1 KGHDR and CDR2 SFDVKD. V lost 6 bases, J lost 3 bases, and 4 bases lay in between. The CDR3 coding sequence is TGTGCCACCAGTTTATACACCGGGGAGCTGTTTTTT. Amino acids: CATSLYTGELFF.

The chain is built from TRBV5-4 and TRBJ2-3; 8 bases fit TRBD2. This CDR3 comprises 15 residues. V gave up 4 bases and J gave up 6 bases; unmatched junction bases: 10. Germline-derived CDR1 and CDR2 are SGHNT and YYREEE (reference sequence). CDR3 DNA: TGTGCCAGCAGCCTTGAGCGGGGGCCGAGGGATACGCAGTATTTT. This sequence encodes CASSLERGPRDTQYF.

The chain's CDR3 is CASSSLVGTDTQYF. The CDR3 DNA follows: TGTGCCAGCAGCTCCTTAGTCGGCACAGATACGCAGTATTTT. The rearrangement links TRBV5-4 to TRBJ2-3; the D is unclear. Germline CDR1 is SGHNT and CDR2 is YYREEE (reference sequence). V gave up 3 bases and J gave up 1 base, with 9 bases separating them. The CDR3 is 14 residues long.

J is TRBJ1-1 and V is TRBV2; D uncertain. The CDR3 spans 14 residues. Germline V gene data show CDR1 as SNHLY and CDR2 as FYNNEI. Trimming removed 7 bases at V and 0 bases at J, with 12 bases between. In DNA, the CDR3 is TGTGCCAGCATTGCCGTACCGGTGAACACTGAAGCTTTCTTT. As protein: CASIAVPVNTEAFF.

The genes are TRBV7-9 and TRBJ2-5; D remains unclear. Germline V gene data show CDR1 as SEHNR and CDR2 as FQNEAQ (reference sequence). V lost 5 bases and J lost 3, with 10 bases in between. There are 13 residues in the CDR3. In DNA form, the CDR3 reads TGTGCCAGCAGCCCGTACAGAAAAGAGACCCAGTACTTC. Protein product: CASSPYRKETQYF.

V and J are TRBV11-3 and TRBJ2-5; D is perhaps TRBD2 (6 bases). The CDR3 spans 15 residues. Between the trimmed V and J ends, which lost 1 base and 6 bases, there was a span of 15 bases. Looked up from germline, CDR1 is SGHNT and CDR2 is YENEEA. The CDR3 region is CASSLGFLGGQTQYF. DNA for the CDR3: TGTGCCAGCAGCTTAGGATTTTTGGGGGGACAGACCCAGTACTTC.

This clone was found once. This chain joins TRBV9 and TRBJ2-1; unclear D gene. The V gene lost 0 bases and the J gene lost 8 bases, with 12 bases spanning the gap. This CDR3 is 14 amino acids long. Germline lookup yields CDR1 SGDLS and CDR2 YYNGEE. The CDR3 is CASSVGVASHEQFF. DNA of the CDR3: TGTGCCAGCAGCGTAGGCGTCGCGTCCCATGAGCAGTTCTTC.

The chain is built from TRBV19 and TRBJ2-2, with D tentatively TRBD1 (6 bases). The V and J ends lost 7 bases and 7 bases respectively, with 22 bases between them. Germline V gene lookup returns CDR1 LNHDA and CDR2 SQIVND (reference sequence). This CDR3 is built from 16 residues. Here the CDR3 reads CASTLIRPPQGGELFF. The CDR3, as DNA: TGTGCCAGTACCCTAATCCGGCCCCCACAGGGCGGGGAGCTGTTTTTT.

The V call is TRBV21-1, the J call TRBJ1-2. TRBV21-1 counts as a pseudogene. The CDR3 loop spans 17 amino acids. CDR3 coding DNA: TGTGCCAGCAGCAGGTCCAGGGCTAGGGACTTTAACTATGGCTACACCTTC. As protein: CASSRSRARDFNYGYTF.

The chain is built from TRBV11-3 and TRBJ2-3; 11 positions match TRBD2. The CDR3 contains 16 residues. Germline CDR1 is SGHNT and CDR2 is YENEEA. The ends lost 4 bases at V and 7 bases at J; junction bases unmatched: 10. CDR3 bases: TGTGCCAGCAGCTCCGCAGGGACTAGCGGCATTAATACGCAGTATTTT. This codes for CASSSAGTSGINTQYF.

As DNA, the CDR3 is TGCGCCAGCAATAAGGTAGGGACTCAGAACACTGAAGCTTTCTTT. It specifies CASNKVGTQNTEAFF. The chain joins TRBV5-1 to TRBJ1-1; perhaps TRBD1 as D (5 bases). V was clipped by 6 bases and J by 1 base, with 16 bases between them. The V gene's germline CDR1 is SGHRS and CDR2 YFSETQ. The CDR3 loop spans 15 amino acids.